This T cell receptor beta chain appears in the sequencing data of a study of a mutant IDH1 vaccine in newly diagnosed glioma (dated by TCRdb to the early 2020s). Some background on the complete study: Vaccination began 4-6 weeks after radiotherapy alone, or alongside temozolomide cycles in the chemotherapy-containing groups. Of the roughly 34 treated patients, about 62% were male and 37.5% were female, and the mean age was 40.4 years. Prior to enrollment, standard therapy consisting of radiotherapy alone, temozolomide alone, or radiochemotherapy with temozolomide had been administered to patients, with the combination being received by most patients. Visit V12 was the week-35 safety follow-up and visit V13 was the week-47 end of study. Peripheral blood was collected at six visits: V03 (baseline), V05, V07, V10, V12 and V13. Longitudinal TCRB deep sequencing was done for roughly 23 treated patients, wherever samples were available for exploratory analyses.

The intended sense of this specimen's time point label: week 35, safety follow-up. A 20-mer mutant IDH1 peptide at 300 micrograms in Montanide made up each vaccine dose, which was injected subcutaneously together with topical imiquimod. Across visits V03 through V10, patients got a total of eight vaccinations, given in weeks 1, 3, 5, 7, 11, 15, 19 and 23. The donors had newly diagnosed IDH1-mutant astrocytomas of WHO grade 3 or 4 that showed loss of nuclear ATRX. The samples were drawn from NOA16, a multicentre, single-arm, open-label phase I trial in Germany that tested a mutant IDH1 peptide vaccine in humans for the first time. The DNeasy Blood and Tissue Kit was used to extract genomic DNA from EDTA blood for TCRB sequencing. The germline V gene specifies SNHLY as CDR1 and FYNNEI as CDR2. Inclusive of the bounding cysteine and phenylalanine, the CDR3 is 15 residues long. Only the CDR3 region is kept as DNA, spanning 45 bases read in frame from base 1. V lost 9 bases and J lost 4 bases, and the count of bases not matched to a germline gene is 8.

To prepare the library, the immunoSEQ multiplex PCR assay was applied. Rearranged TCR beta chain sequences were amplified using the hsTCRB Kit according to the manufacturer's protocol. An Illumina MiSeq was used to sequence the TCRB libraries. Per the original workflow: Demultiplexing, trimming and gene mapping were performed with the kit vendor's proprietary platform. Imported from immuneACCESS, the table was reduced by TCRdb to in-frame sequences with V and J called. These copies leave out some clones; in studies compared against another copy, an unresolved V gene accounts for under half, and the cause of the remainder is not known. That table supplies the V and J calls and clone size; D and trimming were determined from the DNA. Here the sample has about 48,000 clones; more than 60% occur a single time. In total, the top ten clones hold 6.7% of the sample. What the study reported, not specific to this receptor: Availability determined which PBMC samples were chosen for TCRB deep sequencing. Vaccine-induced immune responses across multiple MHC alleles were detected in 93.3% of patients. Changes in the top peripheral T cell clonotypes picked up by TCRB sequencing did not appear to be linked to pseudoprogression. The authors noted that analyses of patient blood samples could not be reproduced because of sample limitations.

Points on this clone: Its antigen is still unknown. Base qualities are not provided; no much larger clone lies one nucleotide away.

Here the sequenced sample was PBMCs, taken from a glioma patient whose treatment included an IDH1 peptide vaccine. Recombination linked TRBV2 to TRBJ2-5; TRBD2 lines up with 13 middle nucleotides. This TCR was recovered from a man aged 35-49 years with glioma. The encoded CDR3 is CARTSGGAGGETQYF. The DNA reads TGTGCCAGAACTAGCGGGGGGGCCGGTGGAGAGACCCAGTACTTC.